The next 18 T cell receptor beta chains were all read from a single sample in a study of PD-1 blockade in classical Hodgkin lymphoma. Every patient was affected by relapse after autologous stem cell transplantation, while exposure to brentuximab vedotin was not uniform. Repertoires were generated with immunoSEQ multiplex PCR, while TCRdb's copy carries only in-frame clones and drops some. The repertoire holds 20,000 to 25,000 clones, with approximately 80% as singletons. The sample was peripheral blood mononuclear cells (PBMCs), taken at baseline. All receptors come from a human donor with classical Hodgkin lymphoma.

This clone was observed a few times. The V call is TRBV4-3, the J call TRBJ2-3; no reliable D call. Germline assignment: CDR1 LGHNA and CDR2 YSLEER. CDR3 length: 14 residues. Trimming pared 3 bases from V and 2 bases from J, leaving 9 bases between. The CDR3 loop reads CASSQSLNTDTQYF. Written as DNA, the CDR3 is TGCGCCAGCAGCCAGTCTCTAAACACAGATACGCAGTATTTT.

V usage is TRBV6-1 and J usage is TRBJ1-1, with 7 bases fitting TRBD1. The CDR3 runs to 14 residues. The V gene's germline CDR1 is MNHNS and CDR2 SASEGT. V lost 7 bases and J lost 1; bases outside the gene matches: 6. CDR3 in amino acids: CASTRQGKNTEAFF. CDR3 nucleotides: TGTGCCAGCACCCGACAGGGAAAGAACACTGAAGCTTTCTTT.

The rearrangement uses TRBV7-2 and TRBJ1-2; the match to TRBD1 covers 8 bases. Looked up from germline, CDR1 is SGHTA and CDR2 is FQGNSA. The CDR3 is 14 residues long. V was clipped by 3 bases and J by 8 bases; unmatched bases: 8. CDR3 sequence (DNA): TGTGCCAGCAGCTTCGGACAGGGTTCGGGGGGCTACACCTTC. The encoded protein is CASSFGQGSGGYTF. The full variable domain, completed using reference TRBV7-2 and TRBJ1-2, is GAGVSQSPSNKVTEKGKDVELRCDPISGHTALYWYRQSLGQGLEFLIYFQGNSAPDKSGLPSDRFSAERTGGSVSTLTIQRTQQEDSAVYLCASSFGQGSGGYTFGSGTRLTVV.

The gene calls are TRBV4-2 and TRBJ2-3, with D maybe TRBD1 (6 bases). Germline values: CDR1 LGHNA, CDR2 YNFKEQ. Trimming removed 1 base at V and 1 base at J, with 18 bases between. The CDR3 sequence is 18 residues long. Here the CDR3 reads CASSQGFNGRGGTDTQYF. CDR3 nucleotides: TGTGCCAGCAGCCAAGGGTTCAACGGCAGGGGAGGCACAGATACGCAGTATTTT.

This sequence joins TRBV7-9 and TRBJ1-1; TRBD1 aligns across 10 bases. The CDR3 length is 15 residues. V shed 5 bases and J 1 base; nucleotides not matched to a gene: 4. Germline CDR1 reads SEHNR; CDR2 reads FQNEAQ (reference sequence). DNA for the CDR3: TGTGCCAGCAGCGACGGGGACAGGGGGAACACTGAAGCTTTCTTT. Translation: CASSDGDRGNTEAFF.

The V and J genes are TRBV29-1 and TRBJ2-3, with 11 bases lining up with TRBD2. The germline gives CDR1 SQVTM, CDR2 ANQGSEA. The CDR3 totals 15 residues. With 3 bases clipped from V and 5 bases from J, the junction kept 7 bases outside the gene matches. This CDR3 reads CSVDELAGAIDTQYF. CDR3 coding DNA: TGCAGCGTTGATGAACTAGCGGGGGCGATAGATACGCAGTATTTT.

This clone was picked up a small number of times. The chain carries TRBV2 and TRBJ1-1; TRBD1 is a possible D gene (6 bases). CDR3 size: 11 residues. Trimming pared 8 bases from V and 9 bases from J, leaving 13 bases between. Germline loops: CDR1 SNHLY, CDR2 FYNNEI. As DNA, the CDR3 is TGTGCCAGCGGCGGACAGAGTAAAGCTTTCTTT. Protein product: CASGGQSKAFF.

The chain links TRBV28 to TRBJ2-3; D is uncertain. The CDR3 is 15 residues long. V was shortened by 4 bases and J by 0 bases, with 11 bases between the two germline ends. The germline CDR1 and CDR2 sequences are MDHEN and SYDVKM. The CDR3 sequence is CASSSAPTSTDTQYF. Here the CDR3 DNA reads TGTGCCAGCAGTTCCGCGCCGACGAGCACAGATACGCAGTATTTT.

The rearrangement joins TRBV19 to TRBJ1-2; 10 positions match TRBD1. The CDR3 covers 13 residues. CDR1 is LNHDA and CDR2 is SQIVND in the germline V gene (reference sequence). Trimming removed 3 bases from V and 6 bases from J; junction bases left unmatched: 1. CDR3 coding DNA: TGTGCCAGTAGTATGGGACAGGGGAATGGCTACACCTTC. Protein product: CASSMGQGNGYTF.

This chain joins TRBV9 and TRBJ2-1; TRBD1 matches at 7 bases. Trimming at V came to 6 bases and at J to 2 bases, leaving 8 bases not matched to a gene. This CDR3 has 15 residues. The germline CDR1 and CDR2 sequences are SGDLS and YYNGEE. In DNA, the CDR3 is TGTGCCAGCACCACATCGGGACAGCCCTACAATGAGCAGTTCTTC. This codes for CASTTSGQPYNEQFF.

V usage is TRBV4-3 and J usage is TRBJ2-7; D not resolved. The V and J ends lost 0 bases and 0 bases respectively, with 9 bases between them. CDR1 and CDR2 from the germline V gene are LGHNA and YSLEER. The CDR3 runs to 15 residues. Written as DNA, the CDR3 is TGCGCCAGCAGCCAAGATGACACCAACTCCTACGAGCAGTACTTC. Protein sequence: CASSQDDTNSYEQYF.

The rearrangement joins TRBV5-4 to TRBJ2-7, with TRBD1 matching 8 bases. The CDR3 totals 13 residues. Looked up from germline, CDR1 is SGHNT and CDR2 is YYREEE (reference sequence). V lost 4 bases to trimming and J lost 7 bases; unmatched junction nucleotides: 7. In DNA form, the CDR3 reads TGTGCCAGCAGCCCGGACAGGGTCGGGGAGCAGTACTTC. It is translated as CASSPDRVGEQYF.

The chain couples TRBV6-5 to TRBJ1-1; D is unresolved. In germline, CDR1 is MNHEY, CDR2 SVGAGI. The CDR3 has 12 residues. Trimming cost V 4 bases and J 7 bases, with 10 bases left between them. The CDR3 DNA reads TGTGCCAGCAGTTCCACACTCCTTGAAGCTTTCTTT. Its translation: CASSSTLLEAFF.

The rearrangement joins TRBV16 to TRBJ2-7; D uncertain. In germline, CDR1 is KGHSY, CDR2 FQNENV. Trimming removed 0 bases at V and 2 bases at J, with 5 bases between. This CDR3 comprises 13 residues. The CDR3 DNA sequence: TGTGCCAGCAGCCAATCAGGTCCCTACGAGCAGTACTTC. This sequence encodes CASSQSGPYEQYF.

This clone appeared a few times. The CDR3 protein is CASSKVPAERYNSPLHF. The CDR3 DNA is TGTGCCAGCAGCAAAGTTCCAGCCGAACGCTATAATTCACCCCTCCACTTT. V and J are TRBV21-1 and TRBJ1-6. TRBV21-1 is termed a pseudogene. The CDR3 totals 17 residues.

This chain connects TRBV5-5 to TRBJ1-4; no firm D call. CDR1 SGHKS and CDR2 YYEKEE come from the germline V gene (reference sequence). This CDR3 region has 15 residues. V gave up 1 base and J gave up 2 bases, with 9 bases separating them. The DNA of the CDR3 is TGTGCCAGCAGCTTGTTTGATGCCACTAATGAAAAACTGTTTTTT. The encoded protein is CASSLFDATNEKLFF.

The V call is TRBV4-3, the J call TRBJ2-3; 7 positions match TRBD1. This CDR3 comprises 18 residues. CDR1 and CDR2 (germline): LGHNA, YSLEER. V lost 0 bases to trimming and J lost 4 bases; unmatched junction nucleotides: 13. The CDR3 nucleotides are TGCGCCAGCAGCCAAGACTTCGTGACAGGGTTCTTGGCAGATACGCAGTATTTT. It translates to CASSQDFVTGFLADTQYF.

The chain employs TRBV7-9 and TRBJ2-5; no definite D call. The V end lost 3 bases, the J end lost 5 bases, and 1 base lay between the germline ends. Germline V gives CDR1 SEHNR, CDR2 FQNEAQ (reference sequence). The CDR3 length is 10 residues. CDR3: CASSFETQYF. The CDR3 bases are TGTGCCAGCAGCTTTGAGACCCAGTACTTC.